The entry below gives a single TCR beta chain sequence along with its context. The antigen is not known. The entry originates in a study of T cell responses to AZD1222 COVID-19 vaccine. Study-wide results and limits: Donors skewed white British and female; clonal diversity was possibly underestimated. No day 14 peak samples; only post-peak repertoires were characterized. Nearly half of spike-specific TCRs reportedly target unmutated variant regions. Spike-wide coverage was observed for vaccine-associated CD4 TCRs, with dominant responses at 160-218 and 743-854.

Generated by immunoSEQ multiplex PCR, the TCRdb table keeps only in-frame clones and is missing some. The profile covers more than 95,000 clones, with 87% appearing a single time and about 10% taken by the ten largest. The CDR3 is 14 residues long. CDR1 is SNHLY, CDR2 FYNNEI, per germline. V was pared by 7 bases and J by 7 bases, with 17 bases between. Here the sequenced sample was peripheral blood, taken on day 0 of AZD1222 vaccination. The rearrangement links TRBV2 to TRBJ1-5, with D possibly matching TRBD1 (5 bases). This sequence originates from an adult in good health. The CDR3 spells CASTVGAGGQPQHF. The DNA of the CDR3 is TGTGCCAGCACCGTCGGGGCAGGCGGACAGCCCCAGCATTTT.